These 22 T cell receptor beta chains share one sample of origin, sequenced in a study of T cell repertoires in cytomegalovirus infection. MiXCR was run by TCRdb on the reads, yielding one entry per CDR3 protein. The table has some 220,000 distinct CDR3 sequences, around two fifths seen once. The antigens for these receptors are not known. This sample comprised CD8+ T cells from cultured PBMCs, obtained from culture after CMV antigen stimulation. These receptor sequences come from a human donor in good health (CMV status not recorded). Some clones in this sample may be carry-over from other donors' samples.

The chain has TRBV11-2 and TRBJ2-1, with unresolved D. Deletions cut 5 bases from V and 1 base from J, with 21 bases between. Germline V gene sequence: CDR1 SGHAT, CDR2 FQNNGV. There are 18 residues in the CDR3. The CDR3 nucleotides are TGTGCCAGCAGCCGAGCGCCTGAGGCGGACCTATCCTACAATGAGCAGTTCTTC. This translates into CASSRAPEADLSYNEQFF.

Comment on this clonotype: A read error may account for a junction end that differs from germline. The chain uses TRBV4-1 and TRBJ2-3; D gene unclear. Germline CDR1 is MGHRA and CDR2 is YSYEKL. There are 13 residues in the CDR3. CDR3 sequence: CASSQVPTDTQYF. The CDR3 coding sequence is TGTGCCAGCAGCCAAGTACCTACAGATACGCAGTATTTT.

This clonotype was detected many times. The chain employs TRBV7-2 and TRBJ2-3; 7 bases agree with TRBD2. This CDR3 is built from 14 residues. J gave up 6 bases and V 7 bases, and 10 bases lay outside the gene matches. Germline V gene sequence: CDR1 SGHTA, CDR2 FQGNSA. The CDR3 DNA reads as TGTGCCAGCACCCCTCAGCGGGATACGGATACGCAGTATTTT. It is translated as CASTPQRDTDTQYF.

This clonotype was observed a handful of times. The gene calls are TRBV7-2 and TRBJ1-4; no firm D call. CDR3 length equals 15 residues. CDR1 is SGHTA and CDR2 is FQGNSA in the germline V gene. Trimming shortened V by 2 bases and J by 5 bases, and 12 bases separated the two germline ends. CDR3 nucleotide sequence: TGTGCCAGCAGCTTATACCCACCAAAGAATGAAAAACTGTTTTTT. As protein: CASSLYPPKNEKLFF.

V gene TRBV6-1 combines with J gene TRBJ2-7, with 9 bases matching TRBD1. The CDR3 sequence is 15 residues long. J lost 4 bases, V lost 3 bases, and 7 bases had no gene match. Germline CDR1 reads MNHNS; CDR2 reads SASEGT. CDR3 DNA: TGTGCCAGCAGTGAGCGGACAGGGGAATGGTACGAGCAGTACTTC. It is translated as CASSERTGEWYEQYF.

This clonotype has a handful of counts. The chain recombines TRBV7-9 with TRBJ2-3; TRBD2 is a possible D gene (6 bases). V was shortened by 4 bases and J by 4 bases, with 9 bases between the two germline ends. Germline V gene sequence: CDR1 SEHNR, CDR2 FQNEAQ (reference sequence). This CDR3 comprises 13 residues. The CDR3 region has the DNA TGTGCCAGCAGCTCCGCGGGGCCAGATACGCAGTATTTT. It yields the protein CASSSAGPDTQYF.

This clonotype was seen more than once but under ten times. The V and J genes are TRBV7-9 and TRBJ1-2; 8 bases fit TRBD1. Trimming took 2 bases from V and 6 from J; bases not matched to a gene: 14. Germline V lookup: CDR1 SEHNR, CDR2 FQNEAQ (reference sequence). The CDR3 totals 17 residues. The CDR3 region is CASSLQTRAGGFNGYTF. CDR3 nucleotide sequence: TGTGCCAGCAGCTTACAGACGAGGGCAGGGGGCTTCAATGGCTACACCTTC.

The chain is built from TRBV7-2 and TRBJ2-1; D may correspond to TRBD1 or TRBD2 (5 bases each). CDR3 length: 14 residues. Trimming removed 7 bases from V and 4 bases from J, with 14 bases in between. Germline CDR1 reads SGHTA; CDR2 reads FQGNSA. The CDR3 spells CASNRPGRYNEQFF. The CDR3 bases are TGTGCCAGCAACCGTCCGGGACGGTACAATGAGCAGTTCTTC.

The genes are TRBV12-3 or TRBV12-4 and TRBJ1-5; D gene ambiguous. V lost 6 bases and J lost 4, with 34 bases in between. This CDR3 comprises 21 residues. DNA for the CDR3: TGTGCCAGCAGGCAACCCCCGGGGAGGGTGAAGGGCGGTAGCAGGAATCAGCCCCAGCATTTT. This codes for CASRQPPGRVKGGSRNQPQHF.

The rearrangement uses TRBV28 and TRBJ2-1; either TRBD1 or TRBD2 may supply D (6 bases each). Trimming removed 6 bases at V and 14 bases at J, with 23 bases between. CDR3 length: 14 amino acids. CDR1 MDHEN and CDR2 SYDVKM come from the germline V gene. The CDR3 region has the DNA TGTGCCAGCAGACCCTTAAACGGGGGCTTGGACGAGTTCTTC. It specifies CASRPLNGGLDEFF.

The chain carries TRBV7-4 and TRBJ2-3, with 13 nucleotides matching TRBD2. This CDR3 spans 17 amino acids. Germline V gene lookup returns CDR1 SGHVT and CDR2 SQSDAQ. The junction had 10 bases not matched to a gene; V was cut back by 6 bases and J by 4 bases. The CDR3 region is CASRLSLAGGHPDTQYF. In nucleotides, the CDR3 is TGTGCCAGCAGACTATCACTAGCGGGGGGGCACCCAGATACGCAGTATTTT.

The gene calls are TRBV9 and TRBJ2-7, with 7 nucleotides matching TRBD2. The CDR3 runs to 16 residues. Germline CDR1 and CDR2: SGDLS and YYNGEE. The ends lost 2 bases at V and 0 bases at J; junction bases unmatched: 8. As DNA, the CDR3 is TGTGCCAGCAGCGTCGATCCAGGCGGGAGCTCCTACGAGCAGTACTTC. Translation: CASSVDPGGSSYEQYF.

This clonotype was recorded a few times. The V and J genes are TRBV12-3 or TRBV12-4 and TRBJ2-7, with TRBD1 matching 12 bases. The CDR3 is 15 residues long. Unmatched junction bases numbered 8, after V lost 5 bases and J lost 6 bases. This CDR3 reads CASSRYRDRGREQYF. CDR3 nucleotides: TGTGCCAGCAGTCGTTATCGGGACAGGGGGCGCGAGCAGTACTTC.

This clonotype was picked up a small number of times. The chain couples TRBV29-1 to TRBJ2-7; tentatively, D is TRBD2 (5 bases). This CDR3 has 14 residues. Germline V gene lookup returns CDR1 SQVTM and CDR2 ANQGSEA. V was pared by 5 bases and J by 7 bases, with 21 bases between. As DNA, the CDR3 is TGCAGCGTTTACCAAGGTATAGCGTCTGGGGAGCAGTACTTC. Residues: CSVYQGIASGEQYF.

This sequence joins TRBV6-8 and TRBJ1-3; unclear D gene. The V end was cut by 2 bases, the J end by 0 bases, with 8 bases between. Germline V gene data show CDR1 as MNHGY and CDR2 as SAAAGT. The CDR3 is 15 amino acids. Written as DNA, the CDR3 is TGTGCCAGCAGTTACGGGGTTAACTCTGGAAACACCATATATTTT. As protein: CASSYGVNSGNTIYF.

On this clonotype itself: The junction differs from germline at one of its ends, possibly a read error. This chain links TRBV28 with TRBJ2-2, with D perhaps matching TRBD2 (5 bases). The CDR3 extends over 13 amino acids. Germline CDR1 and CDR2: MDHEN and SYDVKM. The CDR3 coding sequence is TGTGCCAGCAGTTTAGTCTGGACCGGGGAGCTGTCTTTT. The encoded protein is CASSLVWTGELSF.

CDR3 protein: CASRRRGPGETQYF. CDR3 nucleotide sequence: TGTGCCAGCAGGCGGCGGGGGCCGGGGGAGACCCAGTACTTC. The rearrangement uses TRBV6-5 and TRBJ2-5; tentative D call: TRBD2 (7 bases). Deletions cut 6 bases from V and 5 bases from J, with 16 bases between. CDR3 length: 14 amino acids. From germline, CDR1 is MNHEY and CDR2 SVGAGI.

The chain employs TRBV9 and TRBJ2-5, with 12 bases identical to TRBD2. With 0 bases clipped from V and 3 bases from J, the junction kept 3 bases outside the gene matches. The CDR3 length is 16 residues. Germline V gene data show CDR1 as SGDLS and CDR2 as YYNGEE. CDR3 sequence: CASSVARLAGEETQYF. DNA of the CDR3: TGTGCCAGCAGCGTAGCCCGACTAGCGGGAGAAGAGACCCAGTACTTC.

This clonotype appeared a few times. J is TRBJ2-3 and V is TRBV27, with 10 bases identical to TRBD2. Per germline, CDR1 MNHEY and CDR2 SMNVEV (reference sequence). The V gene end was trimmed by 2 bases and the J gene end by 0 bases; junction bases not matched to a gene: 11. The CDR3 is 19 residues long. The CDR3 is CASSLQLVSGRPSTDTQYF. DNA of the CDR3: TGTGCCAGCAGTTTACAATTGGTTAGCGGGAGGCCTAGCACAGATACGCAGTATTTT.

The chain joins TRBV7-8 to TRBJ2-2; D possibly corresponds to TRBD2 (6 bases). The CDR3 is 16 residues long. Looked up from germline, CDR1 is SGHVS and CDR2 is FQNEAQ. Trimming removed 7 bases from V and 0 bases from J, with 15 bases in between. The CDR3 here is CASTDPGVTNTGELFF. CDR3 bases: TGTGCCAGCACTGACCCGGGGGTAACGAACACCGGGGAGCTGTTTTTT.

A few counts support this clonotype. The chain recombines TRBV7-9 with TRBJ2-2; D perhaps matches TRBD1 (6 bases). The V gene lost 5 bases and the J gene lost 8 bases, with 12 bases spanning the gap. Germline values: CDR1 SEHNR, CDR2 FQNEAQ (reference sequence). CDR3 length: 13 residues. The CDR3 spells CASSGTSTGELFF. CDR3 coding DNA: TGTGCCAGCAGCGGGACATCCACTGGGGAGCTGTTTTTT.

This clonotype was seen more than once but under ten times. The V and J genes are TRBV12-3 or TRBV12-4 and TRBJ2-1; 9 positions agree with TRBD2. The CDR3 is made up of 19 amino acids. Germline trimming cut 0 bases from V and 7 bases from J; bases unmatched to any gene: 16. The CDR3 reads CASSLAGSGRRVFGNEQFF. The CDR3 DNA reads TGTGCCAGCAGTTTAGCGGGGAGCGGGAGGAGAGTGTTTGGGAATGAGCAGTTCTTC.